A selection of T cell receptor beta chains follows, all from one sample in a study of cytotoxic CD8 clonotypes in ibrutinib-treated CLL. The data were produced by immunoSEQ multiplex PCR, yet TCRdb's version contains in-frame clones alone and is incomplete. The sample carries approximately 47,000 clones, 57% recorded once. Sequencing was performed on PBMCs, taken after 24 months of ibrutinib treatment. These receptor sequences come from a human donor with chronic lymphocytic leukemia. The CDR3 runs from the conserved cysteine through the conserved F or W. The order of the fields is J gene, clone size, D gene, V gene, CDR3 DNA, CDR3 protein. D genes are given only for firm matches. Rows may omit the clone size; those that give it use once, few, many or a size class.

J gene: TRBJ2-5; clone size: few; D gene: .; V gene: TRBV2; CDR3 DNA: TGTGCCAGCAGCGAAGGGTCAGGGATAGAGACCCAGTACTTC; CDR3 protein: CASSEGSGIETQYF
J gene: TRBJ1-1; clone size: .; D gene: TRBD1; V gene: TRBV6-6; CDR3 DNA: TGTGCCAGCAGCAGAGGGACAGGGGTCGGGGGGGCTGAAGCTTTCTTT; CDR3 protein: CASSRGTGVGGAEAFF
J gene: TRBJ1-1; clone size: .; D gene: .; V gene: TRBV5-1; CDR3 DNA: TGCGCCAGCAGCTTGGATTCTGGCAGGGGTACCACTGAAGCTTTCTTT; CDR3 protein: CASSLDSGRGTTEAFF
J gene: TRBJ2-3; clone size: .; D gene: TRBD2; V gene: TRBV4-2; CDR3 DNA: TGTGCCAGCAGCCACGGGACTAGCGGCACAGATACGCAGTATTTT; CDR3 protein: CASSHGTSGTDTQYF
J gene: TRBJ1-2; clone size: .; D gene: .; V gene: TRBV9; CDR3 DNA: TGTGCCAGCAGCGTAGCCCCGGATAACTATGGCTACACCTTC; CDR3 protein: CASSVAPDNYGYTF
J gene: TRBJ2-7; clone size: .; D gene: TRBD2; V gene: TRBV5-1; CDR3 DNA: TGCGCCAGCAGCCCTACTAGCGGGGGGTACGAGCAGTACTTC; CDR3 protein: CASSPTSGGYEQYF
J gene: TRBJ2-7; clone size: few; D gene: .; V gene: TRBV2; CDR3 DNA: TGTGCCAGCAGTGACCCCATAAATCCCTACGAGCAGTACTTC; CDR3 protein: CASSDPINPYEQYF
J gene: TRBJ2-2; clone size: .; D gene: .; V gene: TRBV10-1; CDR3 DNA: TGCGCCAGCAGTGATGGCCAATTGGGCACCGGGGAGCTGTTTTTT; CDR3 protein: CASSDGQLGTGELFF
J gene: TRBJ2-3; clone size: .; D gene: TRBD2; V gene: TRBV4-1; CDR3 DNA: TGCGCCAGCAGCCCCGTGGGAGGGATCACAGATACGCAGTATTTT; CDR3 protein: CASSPVGGITDTQYF
J gene: TRBJ2-7; clone size: few; D gene: TRBD1; V gene: TRBV7-9; CDR3 DNA: TGTGCCAGCAGCTCACAGGGGACCGAGCAGTACTTC; CDR3 protein: CASSSQGTEQYF
J gene: TRBJ1-5; clone size: .; D gene: TRBD1; V gene: TRBV19; CDR3 DNA: TGTGCCAGTAGTACCCGGACAGGTAGCAATCAGCCCCAGCATTTT; CDR3 protein: CASSTRTGSNQPQHF
J gene: TRBJ2-2; clone size: medium-sized; D gene: .; V gene: TRBV6-5; CDR3 DNA: TGTGCCAGCAGCACCGACCCAATACCGACCGGGGAGCTGTTTTTT; CDR3 protein: CASSTDPIPTGELFF
J gene: TRBJ1-3; clone size: .; D gene: .; V gene: TRBV5-6; CDR3 DNA: TGTGCCAGCAGCTTCGGGGGAAACACCATATATTTT; CDR3 protein: CASSFGGNTIYF
J gene: TRBJ1-4; clone size: .; D gene: TRBD1; V gene: TRBV27; CDR3 DNA: TGTGCCAGCAGTTTTGGGAACAGGGGTAATGAAAAACTGTTTTTT; CDR3 protein: CASSFGNRGNEKLFF
J gene: TRBJ1-1; clone size: .; D gene: .; V gene: TRBV6-6; CDR3 DNA: TGTGCCAGCAGGGTATTTGGGACTGAAGCTTTCTTT; CDR3 protein: CASRVFGTEAFF
J gene: TRBJ2-3; clone size: .; D gene: TRBD2; V gene: TRBV19; CDR3 DNA: TGTGCCAGCCAGGAGGTTGGGCTAGCGGGGGCAGCGCAGTATTTT; CDR3 protein: CASQEVGLAGAAQYF
J gene: TRBJ2-1; clone size: .; D gene: TRBD2; V gene: TRBV7-8; CDR3 DNA: TGTGCCAGCAGCCGAAGACTAGCGGGGGGGCACAATGAGCAGTTCTTC; CDR3 protein: CASSRRLAGGHNEQFF
J gene: TRBJ1-5; clone size: .; D gene: .; V gene: TRBV23-1; CDR3 DNA: TGCGCCAGAACCCCCGCTGGACAGCCCCAGCATTTT; CDR3 protein: CARTPAGQPQHF
J gene: TRBJ2-2; clone size: .; D gene: .; V gene: TRBV7-8; CDR3 DNA: TGTGCCAGCAGCTTTATAGGGGTCACCGGGGAGCTGTTTTTT; CDR3 protein: CASSFIGVTGELFF
J gene: TRBJ1-6; clone size: .; D gene: .; V gene: TRBV2; CDR3 DNA: TGTGCCAGCAGTGAGCAGGGGCCCCGGGGAAATTCACCCCTCCACTTT; CDR3 protein: CASSEQGPRGNSPLHF
J gene: TRBJ1-2; clone size: few; D gene: TRBD1; V gene: TRBV5-1; CDR3 DNA: TGCGCCAGCAGCTTAACAGGGGCTGGCTACACCTTC; CDR3 protein: CASSLTGAGYTF
J gene: TRBJ1-4; clone size: once; D gene: .; V gene: TRBV7-2; CDR3 DNA: TGTGCCAGCAGCCTTGGGGCCCATAATGAAAAACTGTTTTTT; CDR3 protein: CASSLGAHNEKLFF
J gene: TRBJ2-7; clone size: .; D gene: .; V gene: TRBV19; CDR3 DNA: TGTGCCAGTAGGGCGTCTGCAAGCTACGAGCAGTACTTC; CDR3 protein: CASRASASYEQYF
J gene: TRBJ2-7; clone size: few; D gene: .; V gene: TRBV5-6; CDR3 DNA: TGTGCCAGCAGCTTGGGACAGTCGGGAACCTACGAGCAGTACTTC; CDR3 protein: CASSLGQSGTYEQYF
J gene: TRBJ2-5; clone size: .; D gene: TRBD2; V gene: TRBV6-1; CDR3 DNA: TGTGCCAGCAGTTTTTCTAGCGGGGGCGAGACCCAGTACTTC; CDR3 protein: CASSFSSGGETQYF
J gene: TRBJ1-5; clone size: .; D gene: TRBD1; V gene: TRBV27; CDR3 DNA: TGTGCCAGCAGCCCGGGACAGGGGGTTGGTCAGCCCCAGCATTTT; CDR3 protein: CASSPGQGVGQPQHF
J gene: TRBJ2-1; clone size: .; D gene: .; V gene: TRBV11-2; CDR3 DNA: TGTGCCAGCAGCTCCCGGTCCGGAAACTCCTACAATGAGCAGTTCTTC; CDR3 protein: CASSSRSGNSYNEQFF
J gene: TRBJ2-7; clone size: few; D gene: .; V gene: TRBV29-1; CDR3 DNA: TGCAGCGCGAGGAGCTCCTACGAGCAGTACTTC; CDR3 protein: CSARSSYEQYF
J gene: TRBJ1-5; clone size: .; D gene: .; V gene: TRBV5-1; CDR3 DNA: TGCGCCAGCAGCCGGGAGGGGGAACAGCCCCAGCATTTT; CDR3 protein: CASSREGEQPQHF
J gene: TRBJ1-4; clone size: few; D gene: .; V gene: TRBV29-1; CDR3 DNA: TGCAGCGTTGAACTGTCTCTGGGGGAAAAACTGTTTTTT; CDR3 protein: CSVELSLGEKLFF
J gene: TRBJ2-7; clone size: .; D gene: .; V gene: TRBV28; CDR3 DNA: TGTGCCAGCAGTTTCAGGGACGAGCAGTACTTC; CDR3 protein: CASSFRDEQYF
J gene: TRBJ2-3; clone size: .; D gene: .; V gene: TRBV6-1; CDR3 DNA: TGTGCCAGCAGTGTTGGGGGGGCGACAGCAGATACGCAGTATTTT; CDR3 protein: CASSVGGATADTQYF
J gene: TRBJ1-1; clone size: once; D gene: .; V gene: TRBV6-5; CDR3 DNA: TGTGCCAGCAGTTATCAGGGAGGGGACACTGAAGCTTTCTTT; CDR3 protein: CASSYQGGDTEAFF